This note documents a single T cell receptor (beta chain) sequence. This CDR3 contains 16 residues. CDR1 and CDR2 from the germline V gene are SGHRS and YFSETQ. J was trimmed by 1 base and V by 4 bases; bases with no gene match: 7. The source of the sample is a study of technical replicates of blood from a few donors. Profiling relied on immunoSEQ multiplex PCR, and the TCRdb table lists in-frame clones only, not all of them. The sample holds approximately 13,000 clones; roughly 85% are singletons and the top ten take about an eighth. This TCR came from a human donor in good health. Material for sequencing was PBMCs. The genes are TRBV5-1 and TRBJ2-7; 11 bases match TRBD2. CDR3 in amino acids: CASSPRTSGRSYEQYF. The CDR3 DNA reads TGCGCCAGCAGCCCCAGGACTAGCGGGCGTTCCTACGAGCAGTACTTC.